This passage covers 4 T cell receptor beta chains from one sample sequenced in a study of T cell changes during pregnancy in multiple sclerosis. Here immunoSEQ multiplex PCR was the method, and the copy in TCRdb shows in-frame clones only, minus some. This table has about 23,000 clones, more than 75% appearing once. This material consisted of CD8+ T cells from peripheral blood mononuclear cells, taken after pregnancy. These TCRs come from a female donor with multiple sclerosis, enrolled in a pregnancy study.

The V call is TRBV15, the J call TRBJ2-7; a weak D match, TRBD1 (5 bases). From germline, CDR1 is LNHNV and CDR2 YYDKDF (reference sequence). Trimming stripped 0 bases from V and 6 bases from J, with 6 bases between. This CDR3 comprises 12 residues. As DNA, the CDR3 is TGTGCCACCAGCAGAGATAGGGGCGAGCAGTACTTC. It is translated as CATSRDRGEQYF.

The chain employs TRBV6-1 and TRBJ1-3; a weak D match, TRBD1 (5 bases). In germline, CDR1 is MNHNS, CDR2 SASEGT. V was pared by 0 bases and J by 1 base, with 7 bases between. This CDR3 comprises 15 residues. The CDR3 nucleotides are TGTGCCAGCAGTGAAGCGCAGGGTTCTGGAAACACCATATATTTT. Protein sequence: CASSEAQGSGNTIYF.

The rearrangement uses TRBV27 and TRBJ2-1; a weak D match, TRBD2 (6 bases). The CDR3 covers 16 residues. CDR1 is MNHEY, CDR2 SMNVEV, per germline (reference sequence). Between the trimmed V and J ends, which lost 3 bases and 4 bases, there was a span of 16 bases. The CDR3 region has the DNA TGTGCCAGCAGTTTGGGGGGAACCATGGGTTACAATGAGCAGTTCTTC. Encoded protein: CASSLGGTMGYNEQFF.

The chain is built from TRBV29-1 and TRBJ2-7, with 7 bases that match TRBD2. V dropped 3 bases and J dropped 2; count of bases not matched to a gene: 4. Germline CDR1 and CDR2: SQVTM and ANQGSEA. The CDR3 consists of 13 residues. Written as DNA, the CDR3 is TGCAGCGTTGATAAGCGGGGCACCTACGAGCAGTACTTC. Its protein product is CSVDKRGTYEQYF.